These 21 T cell receptor beta chains originate from one sample sequenced in a study of brain T cells in children with intractable seizures. Regarding time point: blood from clinic visit 5 months post-surgery; TSC patient then seizure free. Only in-frame clones appear in the TCRdb table, and some are missing; sequencing was by immunoSEQ multiplex PCR. The top ten hold roughly 6% of the sample, which has about 340,000 clones, 93% seen once. The sequencing here drew on peripheral blood, taken more than 4 months after surgery. The receptors here all came from a boy under two years old with tuberous sclerosis and intractable seizures.

This clone was detected only once. The DNA of the CDR3 is TGTGCCAGCAACAGGGGGCAGGGCGAGCAGTACTTC. Protein product: CASNRGQGEQYF. This chain links TRBV6-5 with TRBJ2-7, with TRBD1 identical over 9 bases. The CDR3 contains 12 residues. V shed 7 bases, J shed 6 bases, and the junction held 4 bases outside the gene matches. Germline CDR1 reads MNHEY; CDR2 reads SVGAGI.

This rearrangement joins TRBV27 to TRBJ2-3, with TRBD2 matching 8 bases. CDR1 and CDR2 (germline): MNHEY, SMNVEV (reference sequence). V dropped 1 base and J dropped 4; count of bases not matched to a gene: 4. This CDR3 has 15 residues. The CDR3 DNA follows: TGTGCCAGCAGTTTATACGGGAGGGCCCCAGATACGCAGTATTTT. Translated, it gives CASSLYGRAPDTQYF.

This clone has only one observation. This sequence joins TRBV5-1 and TRBJ2-2, with D possibly being TRBD1 or TRBD2 (5 bases each). Trimming left V 4 bases short and J 4 bases short, with 14 bases between. Germline V gene data show CDR1 as SGHRS and CDR2 as YFSETQ. This CDR3 is 15 amino acids long. DNA of the CDR3: TGCGCCAGCAGCACCGGGACCTTTGGCACCGGGGAGCTGTTTTTT. Translation gives CASSTGTFGTGELFF. The whole variable domain, remainder taken from reference TRBV5-1 and TRBJ2-2, is KAGVTQTPRYLIKTRGQQVTLSCSPISGHRSVSWYQQTPGQGLQFLFEYFSETQRNKGNFPGRFSGRQFSNSRSEMNVSTLELGDSALYLCASSTGTFGTGELFFGEGSRLTVL.

The chain joins TRBV13 to TRBJ2-5; D may be TRBD1 (6 bases). Germline V gives CDR1 PRHDT, CDR2 FYEKMQ (reference sequence). This CDR3 contains 13 residues. V shed 3 bases and J shed 3 bases, with 8 bases lying between them. Written as DNA, the CDR3 is TGTGCCAGCAGCTTCGAGGGGGAAGAGACCCAGTACTTC. Its protein product is CASSFEGEETQYF.

This chain connects TRBV7-9 to TRBJ2-1, with TRBD2 matching over 7 bases. CDR1 is SEHNR and CDR2 is FQNEAQ in the germline V gene (reference sequence). The V and J ends lost 5 bases and 0 bases, in that order; junction bases with no gene match: 7. This CDR3 has 16 amino acids. The CDR3 loop is CASSVLLADSYNEQFF. The CDR3 DNA is TGTGCCAGCAGCGTCCTCCTAGCGGACTCCTACAATGAGCAGTTCTTC. Full variable domain (rest looked up from reference TRBV7-9 and TRBJ2-1): DTGVSQNPRHKITKRGQNVTFRCDPISEHNRLYWYRQTLGQGPEFLTYFQNEAQLEKSRLLSDRFSAERPKGSFSTLEIQRTEQGDSAMYLCASSVLLADSYNEQFFGPGTRLTVL.

The chain employs TRBV13 and TRBJ2-1; 14 bases align to TRBD2. V lost 4 bases to trimming and J lost 1 base; unmatched junction nucleotides: 12. The CDR3 is made up of 20 amino acids. Germline values: CDR1 PRHDT, CDR2 FYEKMQ (reference sequence). The CDR3 region is CASSSTPGTSGSGSYNEQFF. The CDR3 DNA reads TGTGCCAGCAGCTCCACCCCCGGGACTAGCGGGAGTGGGTCCTACAATGAGCAGTTCTTC.

The chain uses TRBV10-2 and TRBJ2-1; maybe TRBD1 (6 bases). The germline V and J ends were trimmed by 5 bases and 0 bases, with 11 bases remaining between them. CDR1 and CDR2 (germline): WSHSY, SAAADI. The CDR3 totals 15 residues. In nucleotides, the CDR3 is TGCGCCAGCAGTTCCGACAGGAGCTCCTACAATGAGCAGTTCTTC. Translating gives CASSSDRSSYNEQFF.

The chain carries TRBV24-1 and TRBJ1-1, with a possible D match to TRBD1 (6 bases). With 3 bases removed from V and 10 bases from J, the gap between germline ends came to 14 bases. CDR1 and CDR2 from the germline V gene are KGHDR and SFDVKD. This CDR3 comprises 13 residues. CDR3: CATSDDPGAGAFF. The CDR3 coding sequence is TGTGCCACCAGTGATGACCCAGGGGCGGGAGCTTTCTTT.

This chain links TRBV6-5 with TRBJ2-1; D possibly corresponds to TRBD1 (6 bases). The CDR3 runs to 14 residues. CDR1 is MNHEY and CDR2 is SVGAGI in the germline V gene. V dropped 3 bases and J dropped 3 bases, with 9 bases sitting between them. The CDR3 DNA reads TGTGCCAGCAGTTATGTACAGGGCTACAATGAGCAGTTCTTC. Encoded protein: CASSYVQGYNEQFF.

V and J are TRBV7-2 and TRBJ2-1, with D possibly called TRBD1 or TRBD2 (5 bases each). The V gene's germline CDR1 is SGHTA and CDR2 FQGNSA. Trimming took 1 base from V and 2 from J, leaving 18 bases between them. This CDR3 region has 18 residues. CDR3: CASSLEGTRGAPYNEQFF. CDR3 DNA: TGTGCCAGCAGCTTAGAAGGTACCCGAGGGGCCCCCTACAATGAGCAGTTCTTC. The entire variable domain, with the rest obtained from reference TRBV7-2 and TRBJ2-1, is as follows: GAGVSQSPSNKVTEKGKDVELRCDPISGHTALYWYRQSLGQGLEFLIYFQGNSAPDKSGLPSDRFSAERTGGSVSTLTIQRTQQEDSAVYLCASSLEGTRGAPYNEQFFGPGTRLTVL.

The chain links TRBV30 to TRBJ1-2; tentative D call: TRBD1 (5 bases). The V and J ends lost 0 bases and 5 bases respectively, with 16 bases between them. Germline CDR1 and CDR2: GTSNPN and SVGIG (reference sequence). The length of the CDR3 is 15 residues. In DNA form, the CDR3 reads TGTGCCTGGAGTGTCCGGGTCAGGGTTTCTTATGGCTACACCTTC. Its translation: CAWSVRVRVSYGYTF.

J is TRBJ1-5 and V is TRBV28; 7 positions agree with TRBD1. Germline V CDR1 and CDR2: MDHEN, SYDVKM. The V and J ends lost 6 bases and 7 bases, in that order; junction bases with no gene match: 12. CDR3 length: 15 residues. The CDR3 protein is CASSSRGKGGQPQHF. CDR3 DNA: TGTGCCAGCAGCTCCAGGGGGAAAGGGGGGCAGCCCCAGCATTTT.

This chain joins TRBV19 and TRBJ1-5, with 8 positions matching TRBD1. This CDR3 has 16 residues. V lost 5 bases to trimming and J lost 4 bases; unmatched junction nucleotides: 10. From germline, CDR1 is LNHDA and CDR2 SQIVND (reference sequence). The CDR3: CASSLRTGNVNQPQHF. The CDR3 nucleotides are TGTGCCAGTAGTCTCCGGACAGGGAATGTTAATCAGCCCCAGCATTTT.

The chain is built from TRBV19 and TRBJ1-5; 9 bases map to TRBD1. The ends lost 7 bases at V and 3 bases at J; junction bases unmatched: 7. This CDR3 is built from 15 residues. Germline-derived CDR1 and CDR2 are LNHDA and SQIVND (reference sequence). The CDR3 reads CASNADRGFNQPQHF. CDR3 DNA sequence: TGTGCCAGTAACGCAGACAGGGGGTTCAATCAGCCCCAGCATTTT. The complete variable domain, with remaining parts taken from reference TRBV19 and TRBJ1-5, reads DGGITQSPKYLFRKEGQNVTLSCEQNLNHDAMYWYRQDPGQGLRLIYYSQIVNDFQKGDIAEGYSVSREKKESFPLTVTSAQKNPTAFYLCASNADRGFNQPQHFGDGTRLSIL.

The chain links TRBV19 to TRBJ2-2; D not certain. Deletions cut 0 bases from V and 5 bases from J, with 7 bases between. The CDR3 length is 14 residues. Germline V lookup: CDR1 LNHDA, CDR2 SQIVND (reference sequence). The DNA of the CDR3 is TGTGCCAGTAGTATAGACCTCACAACCGGGGAGCTGTTTTTT. Translation gives CASSIDLTTGELFF.

This chain joins TRBV9 and TRBJ1-1; TRBD1 matches at 9 bases. Looked up from germline, CDR1 is SGDLS and CDR2 is YYNGEE. This CDR3 contains 18 residues. With V trimmed by 0 bases and J by 1 base, 10 bases remained unmatched. The CDR3, as DNA: TGTGCCAGCAGCGTAGAGGGGCCGGGACAGGGCCCGAACACTGAAGCTTTCTTT. Protein product: CASSVEGPGQGPNTEAFF.

The chain is built from TRBV3-1 (or the pseudogene TRBV3-2) and TRBJ1-1; perhaps TRBD1 as D (5 bases). V was pared by 0 bases and J by 1 base, with 15 bases between. CDR3 length: 17 amino acids. Germline CDR1 is LGHDT and CDR2 is YNNKEL (reference sequence). CDR3 bases: TGTGCCAGCAGCCAAGAATGGAGCTCGGGGCAGAACACTGAAGCTTTCTTT. This codes for CASSQEWSSGQNTEAFF.

The chain employs TRBV27 and TRBJ2-1, with TRBD2 matching 8 bases. Germline CDR1 is MNHEY and CDR2 is SMNVEV (reference sequence). V trimming: 5 bases; J trimming: 6 bases; junction bases outside the gene matches: 6. There are 14 residues in the CDR3. The CDR3 DNA reads TGTGCCAGCAGTGTCGGACTAGCTAGCAATGAGCAGTTCTTC. Protein sequence: CASSVGLASNEQFF.

The chain joins TRBV6-2 or TRBV6-3 to TRBJ1-5, with D uncertain. The CDR3 has 16 amino acids. Germline V gene data show CDR1 as MNHEY and CDR2 as SVGEGT. V lost 7 bases and J 7 bases, leaving 23 bases between the germline ends. For the CDR3, the DNA is TGTGCCAGCACCCCTACCTTGAGAGGGAAGGGACAGCCCCAGCATTTT. Amino acid sequence: CASTPTLRGKGQPQHF.

The chain links TRBV15 to TRBJ2-7; TRBD2 might be the D (6 bases). V lost 5 bases to trimming and J lost 3 bases, with 14 bases between them. Germline CDR1 LNHNV, CDR2 YYDKDF (reference sequence). The CDR3 has 14 residues. The CDR3 protein is CATSDGGTFYEQYF. The CDR3 coding sequence is TGTGCCACCAGCGACGGCGGGACTTTCTACGAGCAGTACTTC.

The rearrangement joins TRBV6-1 to TRBJ1-5; D is possibly TRBD1 (5 bases). Germline loops: CDR1 MNHNS, CDR2 SASEGT. V lost 3 bases and J lost 0, with 9 bases in between. CDR3 length: 15 residues. Here the CDR3 DNA reads TGTGCCAGCAGTGATGGGGGTTATAGCAATCAGCCCCAGCATTTT. Its protein is CASSDGGYSNQPQHF.